Below are 25 T cell receptor beta chains sequenced from a single sample in a study of T cells in Graves' hyperthyroidism and ophthalmopathy (dated by TCRdb to about 2019). Library creation used multiplex PCR. Data came from an Illumina HiSeq 2000. The TCR beta CDR3 regions were amplified from RNA transcripts. A first-round RT-PCR of the TCR CDR3 used the HTBI primer set with the Qiagen OneStep RT-PCR kit. TCRdb trimmed the raw reads at Q25, called clones with MiXCR and kept productive beta chains. Duplicate CDR3 protein sequences are folded into a single record with the most common DNA and genes. The sample table records roughly 500,000 distinct CDR3 sequences; roughly 15% of these occur just once. The leading ten clones occupy 25% to 30% of the sample. Sequenced material: blood. The source is a woman under 40 with Graves' ophthalmopathy.

J is TRBJ2-2 and V is TRBV15; unclear D gene. Germline lookup yields CDR1 LNHNV and CDR2 YYDKDF (reference sequence). The CDR3 sequence is 16 residues long. V lost 2 bases and J lost 1, with 11 bases in between. The CDR3 spells CATSRSPRQNTGELFF. CDR3 DNA: TGTGCCACCAGCAGATCCCCGAGGCAGAACACCGGGGAGCTGTTTTTT.

This clonotype appeared many times. This chain connects TRBV20-1 to TRBJ2-1, with 8 bases aligning to TRBD2. The CDR3 extends over 15 amino acids. Germline values: CDR1 DFQATT, CDR2 SNEGSKA (reference sequence). V gave up 3 bases and J gave up 1 base; unmatched junction bases: 5. The CDR3 sequence: CSARPGLGSYNEQFF. Written as DNA, the CDR3 is TGCAGTGCTAGGCCGGGACTAGGGTCCTACAATGAGCAGTTCTTC.

Details on this clonotype: Mismatch with germline at one junction end may stem from a read error. V usage is TRBV3-1 and J usage is TRBJ2-1; D tentatively reads TRBD1 or TRBD2 (5 bases each). Germline CDR1 LGHDT, CDR2 YNNKEL (reference sequence). The CDR3 contains 19 residues. The CDR3 region is CASTQWGPRGPTRENEQFF. CDR3 coding DNA: TGTGCCAGCACCCAATGGGGACCCAGAGGTCCAACGAGGGAGAATGAGCAGTTCTTC.

In this sample, this clonotype turned up many times. The chain combines TRBV30 with TRBJ2-7, with D possibly TRBD1 on 5 matching bases. V was clipped by 6 bases and J by 7 bases, with 10 bases between them. There are 10 residues in the CDR3. Germline V CDR1 and CDR2: GTSNPN, SVGIG (reference sequence). The CDR3 DNA reads TGTGCCTGCGACAGAGCAGAGCAGTACTTC. This encodes CACDRAEQYF.

In its sample, this clonotype was seen many times. This chain connects TRBV12-3 or TRBV12-4 to TRBJ2-5; 8 bases align to TRBD2. The junction had 2 bases not matched to a gene; V was cut back by 6 bases and J by 2 bases. There are 13 residues in the CDR3. The CDR3 DNA follows: TGTGCCAGCAGGGGACTAGATCAAGAGACCCAGTACTTC. Amino acid sequence: CASRGLDQETQYF.

The rearrangement joins TRBV7-9 to TRBJ2-1; 10 nucleotides align to TRBD2. Germline lookup yields CDR1 SEHNR and CDR2 FQNEAQ (reference sequence). With V trimmed by 1 base and J by 6 bases, 3 bases remained unmatched. The CDR3 extends over 15 amino acids. In nucleotides, the CDR3 is TGTGCCAGCAGCTTAGTGGGACTAGCGCTCAATGAGCAGTTCTTC. Protein product: CASSLVGLALNEQFF.

This chain joins TRBV7-2 and TRBJ2-1; 7 bases agree with TRBD1. J was trimmed by 6 bases and V by 5 bases; bases with no gene match: 13. The CDR3 runs 16 residues. Germline loops: CDR1 SGHTA, CDR2 FQGNSA. CDR3 sequence (DNA): TGTGCCAGCAGCCAAGAAAAGGGACAGTGGGGCAATGAGCAGTTCTTC. This gives the protein CASSQEKGQWGNEQFF.

This clonotype was observed a few times. The gene calls are TRBV27 and TRBJ2-5; no definite D call. V was cut by 3 bases and J by 11 bases, with 22 bases left in between. There are 15 residues in the CDR3. Germline V lookup: CDR1 MNHEY, CDR2 SMNVEV (reference sequence). CDR3 sequence reads: CASSFGTTLRAGQYF. DNA for the CDR3: TGTGCCAGCAGTTTCGGCACCACCCTACGAGCAGGACAGTACTTC.

The chain couples TRBV20-1 to TRBJ2-5, with 12 bases identical to TRBD2. Germline CDR1 DFQATT, CDR2 SNEGSKA (reference sequence). V lost 6 bases, J lost 7 bases, and 9 bases stayed unmatched. CDR3 size: 14 residues. The CDR3 DNA reads as TGCAGTGCCGGCGGGACTAGCGGGTCTCGGACCCAGTACTTC. Translated, it gives CSAGGTSGSRTQYF.

This clonotype was counted many times. The CDR3: CASSLPYGDTQYF. DNA for the CDR3: TGTGCCAGCAGTTTACCCTACGGAGATACGCAGTATTTT. This chain joins TRBV12-3 or TRBV12-4 and TRBJ2-3; the D is unclear. The CDR3 spans 13 residues. The ends were cut back, 2 bases at V and 5 bases at J, with 8 bases in the middle.

This clonotype was seen many times. The chain employs TRBV6-6 and TRBJ2-7, with D perhaps given as TRBD1 or TRBD2 (5 bases each). Germline V gives CDR1 MNHNY, CDR2 SVGAGI (reference sequence). The CDR3 loop spans 13 amino acids. The V end was cut by 0 bases, the J end by 7 bases, with 10 bases between. CDR3 coding DNA: TGTGCCAGCAGTTACTCCATTGGGGGAGAGCAGTACTTC. Protein product: CASSYSIGGEQYF.

This clonotype came up many times. This CDR3 is CASSTSGRDEQYF. DNA of the CDR3: TGTGCCAGCTCTACAAGCGGACGGGACGAGCAGTACTTC. The rearrangement uses TRBV18 and TRBJ2-7; D possibly corresponds to TRBD2 (5 bases). V was cut by 6 bases and J by 5 bases, with 14 bases left in between. CDR1 and CDR2 from the germline V gene are KGHSH and LQKENI. The CDR3 totals 13 residues.

Many counts were recorded for this clonotype. The chain uses TRBV9 and TRBJ2-3, with D perhaps matching TRBD1 or TRBD2 (5 bases each). The length of the CDR3 is 14 residues. CDR1 is SGDLS, CDR2 YYNGEE, per germline. V was clipped by 2 bases and J by 6 bases, with 13 bases between them. In DNA form, the CDR3 reads TGTGCCAGCAGCGTGAGGGACCTGGGGGATACGCAGTATTTT. Amino acids: CASSVRDLGDTQYF. The entire variable domain, with the rest obtained from reference TRBV9 and TRBJ2-3, is as follows: DSGVTQTPKHLITATGQRVTLRCSPRSGDLSVYWYQQSLDQGLQFLIQYYNGEERAKGNILERFSAQQFPDLHSELNLSSLELGDSALYFCASSVRDLGDTQYFGPGTRLTVL.

This clonotype appeared many times. The V and J genes are TRBV6-6 and TRBJ2-1; D uncertain. V was cut by 0 bases and J by 2 bases, with 14 bases left in between. CDR1 and CDR2 from the germline V gene are MNHNY and SVGAGI (reference sequence). The CDR3 covers 17 residues. The CDR3 coding sequence is TGTGCCAGCAGTTACTCCTTGACACCCGATACCTACAATGAGCAGTTCTTC. Protein: CASSYSLTPDTYNEQFF.

This clonotype was counted many times. The chain recombines TRBV7-9 with TRBJ2-5, with a tentative D call TRBD2 (5 bases). Trimming left V 3 bases short and J 4 bases short, with 12 bases between. The germline V gene has CDR1 SEHNR and CDR2 FQNEAQ (reference sequence). This CDR3 is 14 amino acids long. For the CDR3, the DNA is TGTGCCAGCAGCTTCGAGGGATCGTCAGAGACCCAGTACTTC. Protein sequence: CASSFEGSSETQYF.

The table lists this clonotype with many counts. The gene calls are TRBV12-3 or TRBV12-4 and TRBJ2-1; 8 nucleotides align to TRBD1. V gave up 8 bases and J gave up 4 bases; unmatched junction bases: 10. The CDR3 consists of 15 residues. CDR3 loop: CASQRGRGRYNEQFF. The CDR3 DNA is TGTGCCAGCCAAAGGGGCAGGGGGCGTTACAATGAGCAGTTCTTC.

This clonotype was counted between two and nine times. This chain links TRBV11-2 with TRBJ2-2; the D is unclear. The CDR3 runs to 14 residues. V lost 1 base to trimming and J lost 6 bases, with 9 bases between them. Germline V gene data show CDR1 as SGHAT and CDR2 as FQNNGV. In DNA form, the CDR3 reads TGTGCCAGCAGCTTAGTTGGGATCCCCGGGGAGCTGTTTTTT. Its translation is CASSLVGIPGELFF.

This clonotype was seen at least ten times. V and J are TRBV20-1 and TRBJ2-7; 11 nucleotides agree with TRBD2. The CDR3 length is 14 residues. V shed 6 bases and J 2 bases; nucleotides not matched to a gene: 6. Germline CDR1 and CDR2: DFQATT and SNEGSKA (reference sequence). CDR3 coding DNA: TGCAGTGCGGTTACTAGCGGGGGAACCTACGAGCAGTACTTC. This codes for CSAVTSGGTYEQYF.

In its sample, this clonotype was seen many times. The rearrangement joins TRBV12-5 to TRBJ2-5, with 13 nucleotides matching TRBD2. Trimming cost V 7 bases and J 4 bases; bases outside gene matches: 9. The germline V gene encodes CDR1 LGHNT and CDR2 FRNRAP. The CDR3 runs to 16 residues. CDR3 bases: TGTGCTAGTGCCTCCGGACTAGCGGGAGTGGGAGAGACCCAGTACTTC. It translates to CASASGLAGVGETQYF. The variable domain in full, with the rest retrieved from reference TRBV12-5 and TRBJ2-5, is DARVTQTPRHKVTEMGQEVTMRCQPILGHNTVFWYRQTMMQGLELLAYFRNRAPLDDSGMPKDRFSAEMPDATLATLKIQPSEPRDSAVYFCASASGLAGVGETQYFGPGTRLLVL.

On this clonotype: The conserved closing phenylalanine or tryptophan is absent in this CDR3, likely reflecting a read error. The chain carries TRBV12-3 or TRBV12-4 and TRBJ2-7; no clear D gene. The V end lost 3 bases, the J end lost 1 base, and 10 bases lay between the germline ends. The CDR3 runs to 14 residues. The CDR3 protein is CASSFSTPSYEQYL. CDR3 in DNA: TGTGCCAGCAGTTTTTCCACTCCGTCCTACGAGCAGTACCTC.

In this sample, this clonotype turned up many times. This chain uses TRBV11-2 with TRBJ1-2; 7 nucleotides agree with TRBD1. The CDR3 covers 14 residues. Germline V gene lookup returns CDR1 SGHAT and CDR2 FQNNGV. The V gene end was trimmed by 4 bases and the J gene end by 6 bases; junction bases not matched to a gene: 8. CDR3 amino acids: CASSSMTGIDGYTF. DNA for the CDR3: TGTGCCAGCAGCTCCATGACAGGGATCGATGGCTACACCTTC. Full variable domain (missing parts from reference TRBV11-2 and TRBJ1-2): EAGVAQSPRYKIIEKRQSVAFWCNPISGHATLYWYQQILGQGPKLLIQFQNNGVVDDSQLPKDRFSAERLKGVDSTLKIQPAKLEDSAVYLCASSSMTGIDGYTFGSGTRLTVV.

The table lists this clonotype with a few counts. The chain combines TRBV11-3 with TRBJ2-1; perhaps D is TRBD1 or TRBD2 (6 bases each). The V gene's germline CDR1 is SGHNT and CDR2 YENEEA. The CDR3 covers 12 residues. V lost 5 bases and J 15 bases, leaving 17 bases between the germline ends. As DNA, the CDR3 is TGTGCCAGCAGCCACGCCCAGGGGACTTTGTTCTTC. The encoded protein is CASSHAQGTLFF.

This clonotype occurred a few times. The V call is TRBV28, the J call TRBJ2-1; perhaps TRBD2 as D (6 bases). Germline V CDR1 and CDR2: MDHEN, SYDVKM. V gave up 8 bases and J gave up 0 bases, with 14 bases separating them. This CDR3 comprises 15 residues. The CDR3 DNA sequence: TGTGCCAGCGTTTTCCACGGGAGCTCCTACAATGAGCAGTTCTTC. Translating gives CASVFHGSSYNEQFF.

J is TRBJ2-7 and V is TRBV29-1; D is uncertain. Germline CDR1 is SQVTM and CDR2 is ANQGSEA. The V end was cut by 1 base, the J end by 0 bases, with 10 bases between. The CDR3 extends over 14 amino acids. Here the CDR3 DNA reads TGCAGCGTTGAAGTTAAGCTGAGCTCCTACGAGCAGTACTTC. Its protein product is CSVEVKLSSYEQYF.

This clonotype was counted ten times or more. The rearrangement uses TRBV30 and TRBJ2-3; the match to TRBD2 covers 10 bases. There are 13 residues in the CDR3. The V segment lost 7 bases and the J segment 9 bases; nucleotides outside the gene matches: 10. Germline lookup yields CDR1 GTSNPN and CDR2 SVGIG (reference sequence). This CDR3 is CASRSSGSRTQYF. CDR3 nucleotides: TGTGCCTCTCGATCTAGCGGGAGTCGGACGCAGTATTTT.